This TCR beta chain was recovered during a study of T cells after yellow fever vaccination. Study-wide context: SMART-Seq v4 Ultra Low Input handled preparation of low-cell-number fractions.

TCRdb itself ran the 5' RACE reads through MiXCR, one entry per CDR3 protein. The repertoire holds around 600,000 distinct CDR3 sequences, with 9% to 15% as singletons. Of note for this clonotype: Its antigen remains unknown.

CDR1 and CDR2 from the germline V gene are LNHNV and YYDKDF (reference sequence). The V end lost 3 bases, the J end lost 8 bases, and 14 bases lay between the germline ends. The CDR3 sequence is 14 residues long. Study-wide results and caveats: By day 5 rather than day 15, the secondary response had peaked, though it was weaker.

This rearrangement joins TRBV15 to TRBJ2-1; the D gene is possibly TRBD2 (5 bases). This material consisted of PBMCs, taken on the day of the yellow fever booster vaccination. The clonotype was recovered from a man under 40 who received the YFV17D yellow fever vaccine. The CDR3 DNA reads TGTGCCACCAGCAGTCTCCGGGGTGACCATGAGCAGTTCTTC. Translated, it gives CATSSLRGDHEQFF.